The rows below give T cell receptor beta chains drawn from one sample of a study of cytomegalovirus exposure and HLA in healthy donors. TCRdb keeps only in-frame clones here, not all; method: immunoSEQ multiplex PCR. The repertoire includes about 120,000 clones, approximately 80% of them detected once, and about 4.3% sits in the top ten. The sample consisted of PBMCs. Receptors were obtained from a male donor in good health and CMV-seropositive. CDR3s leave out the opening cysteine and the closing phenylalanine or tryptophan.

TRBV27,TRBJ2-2,ASSTGVNTGELF
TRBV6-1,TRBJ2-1,ASSGTSGGDEQF
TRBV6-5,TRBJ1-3,ASRDTGAGNTIY
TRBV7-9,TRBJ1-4,ASSTWTGNEKLF
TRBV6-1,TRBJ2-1,ATCWGDLYNEQF
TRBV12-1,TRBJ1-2,ASSFWGNRATYGYT
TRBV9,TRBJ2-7,ASSFYDNPHEQY
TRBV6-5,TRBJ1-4,ASRSKRGKSEKLF
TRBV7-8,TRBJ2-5,ASSVSRGRGETQY
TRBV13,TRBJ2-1,ASSFGSGGPQF
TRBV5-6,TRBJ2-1,ASSPIPQQGIDEQF
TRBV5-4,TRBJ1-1,ASSGGQVESEAF
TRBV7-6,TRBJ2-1,ASSLMGGGYNEQF
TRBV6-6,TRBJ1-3,ASSYPTGSGNTIY
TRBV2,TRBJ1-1,ASSETRDSEAF
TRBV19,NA,ASSPSVAYEQY
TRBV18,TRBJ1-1,ASSPGQRSNTEAF
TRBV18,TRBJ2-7,ASSQGPTGSSYEQY
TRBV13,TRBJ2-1,ASSPGQDYNEQF
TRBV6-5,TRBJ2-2,ASRPGLADTEELF
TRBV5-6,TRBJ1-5,ASSWGQGNQPQH
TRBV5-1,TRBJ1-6,ASSPSAERSPLH
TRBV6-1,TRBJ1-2,ASSRDRGDYGYT
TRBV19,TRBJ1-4,ASGVGGNNEKLF
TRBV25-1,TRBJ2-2,ASSVFAGGDTGELF
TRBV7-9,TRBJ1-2,ASSSQGTLYGYT
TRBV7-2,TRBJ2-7,ASSLGQGREQY
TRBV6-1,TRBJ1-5,ASRQNWGGGQPQH
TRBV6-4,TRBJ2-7,ASSPSGESSYEQY
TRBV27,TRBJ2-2,ASTFQGAGELF
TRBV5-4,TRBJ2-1,ASRGGGSSYNEQF
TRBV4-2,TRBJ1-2,ASSPSTSNYGYT
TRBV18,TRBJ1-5,ASSPRGQDSNQPQH
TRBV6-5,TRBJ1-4,ASNRQEYEKLF
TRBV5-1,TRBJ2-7,ASSVDRSSYEQY
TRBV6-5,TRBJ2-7,ASSYWGTEFSEQY
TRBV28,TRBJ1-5,ASGAGVSNQPQH
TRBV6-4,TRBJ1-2,ASSVNIFNYGYT
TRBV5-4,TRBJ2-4,ASSLADTDQY
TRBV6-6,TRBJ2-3,ASSYSGGTDTQY
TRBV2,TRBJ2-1,ASSEALAGGYNEQF
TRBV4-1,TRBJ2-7,ASSHGGLAGGPGYEQY
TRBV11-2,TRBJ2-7,ASSLDARGHSEQY